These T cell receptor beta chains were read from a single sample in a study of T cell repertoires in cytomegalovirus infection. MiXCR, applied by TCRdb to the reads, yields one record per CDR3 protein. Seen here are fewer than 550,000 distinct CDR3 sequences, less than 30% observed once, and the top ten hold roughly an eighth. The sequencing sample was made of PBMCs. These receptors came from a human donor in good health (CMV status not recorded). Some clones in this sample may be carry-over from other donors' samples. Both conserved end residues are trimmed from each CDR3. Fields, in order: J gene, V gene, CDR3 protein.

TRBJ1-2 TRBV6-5 ASSWDRGRVYGYT
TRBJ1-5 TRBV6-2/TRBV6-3 ASSYRAQGDQPQH
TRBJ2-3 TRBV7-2 ASSLRAGGHTDTQY
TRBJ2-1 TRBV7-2 ASRYTSGRNEQF
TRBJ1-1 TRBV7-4 ASSLTSMNTEAF
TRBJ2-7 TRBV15 ATSREAGAYEQY
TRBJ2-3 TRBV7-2 ASSRNQGATDTQY
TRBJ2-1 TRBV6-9 ASSYTTGGGYNEQF
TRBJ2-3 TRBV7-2 ASRLVSRTDTQY
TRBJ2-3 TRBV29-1 SLRLAGVTSGTQY